This T cell receptor (beta chain) was captured by sequencing in a study of cytomegalovirus exposure and HLA in healthy donors. The PCR employed 60 Vbeta primers together with 13 Jbeta primers. Produced via immunoSEQ multiplex PCR; TCRdb's table is partial and in-frame only. The table records some 200,000 clones, 82% of them present only once. The CDR3 length is 13 residues. V was clipped by 4 bases and J by 0 bases, with 7 bases between them. Germline assignment: CDR1 SGDLS and CDR2 YYNGEE. This clone was observed a few times. Sequenced: PBMCs. The TCR originated in a woman aged 18-30 years in good health and CMV-seronegative. The chain employs TRBV9 and TRBJ1-1; the D is unclear. The CDR3: CASSPYLNTEAFF. The DNA for the CDR3 is TGTGCCAGCAGCCCCTATTTGAACACTGAAGCTTTCTTT.